One and the same sample provided the 17 T cell receptor beta chains below, sequenced in a study of metastatic and nonmetastatic thyroid tumors. All patients were treatment-naive before thyroid surgery. With MiXCR, TCRdb called clones anew from the PCR reads. The table includes some 19,000 clones, 34% detected once. Material for sequencing was tumor tissue. These TCRs come from a female donor with papillary thyroid cancer or a benign thyroid nodule (not recorded which). Some clones in this sample may be carry-over from other donors' samples.

As regards this clone: At one boundary the junction diverges from the germline segment, which might be a read error. The chain carries TRBV20-1 and TRBJ2-7, with a possible D match to TRBD1 (5 bases). This CDR3 region has 14 residues. Germline V gives CDR1 DFQATT, CDR2 SNEGSKA (reference sequence). In DNA, the CDR3 is TGCATTGCTAGAGACGCGACAGAGTTCTACGAGCAGTACTTC. It is translated as CIARDATEFYEQYF.

The V call is TRBV28, the J call TRBJ2-7; 10 nucleotides line up with TRBD1. Germline-derived CDR1 and CDR2 are MDHEN and SYDVKM. The ends lost 3 bases at V and 2 bases at J; junction bases unmatched: 7. The CDR3 runs 16 residues. CDR3 sequence: CASSLGQGQVPYEQYF. The DNA for the CDR3 is TGTGCCAGCAGTTTGGGACAGGGGCAAGTCCCCTACGAGCAGTACTTC.

The chain couples TRBV4-3 to TRBJ1-5; TRBD1 is a possible D gene (6 bases). The germline V gene has CDR1 LGHNA and CDR2 YSLEER. The ends were cut back, 1 base at V and 4 bases at J, with 8 bases in the middle. The CDR3 is made up of 14 amino acids. Here the CDR3 reads CASSQGQENQPQHF. CDR3 sequence (DNA): TGCGCCAGCAGCCAAGGACAGGAAAATCAGCCCCAGCATTTT.

This chain uses TRBV7-3 with TRBJ2-3; the D gene could be TRBD1 or TRBD2 (5 bases each). Trimming pared 1 base from V and 2 bases from J, leaving 16 bases between. Germline-derived CDR1 and CDR2 are SGHTA and FQGTGA. This CDR3 is 17 amino acids long. CDR3 bases: TGTGCCAGCAGCTTAAGCCCACCGGGACCTTACACAGATACGCAGTATTTT. Encoded protein: CASSLSPPGPYTDTQYF.

This clone was found many times. The chain links TRBV4-3 to TRBJ2-4; D may be TRBD1 or TRBD2 (5 bases each). The CDR3 loop spans 15 amino acids. The V end lost 1 base, the J end lost 0 bases, and 7 bases lay between the germline ends. Germline CDR1 reads LGHNA; CDR2 reads YSLEER. CDR3 sequence (DNA): TGCGCCAGCAGCCAAGTGGGGGAAGCCAAAAACATTCAGTACTTC. Its protein product is CASSQVGEAKNIQYF.

About this clone itself: The junction does not match germline at one end; this may be a read error. This rearrangement joins TRBV7-2 to TRBJ2-7; 15 positions agree with TRBD2. The CDR3 consists of 15 residues. In germline, CDR1 is SGHTA, CDR2 FQGNSA. CDR3 sequence reads: CASSSTGLAGGEPYF. The CDR3, as DNA: TGTGCCAGCTCCTCCACGGGACTAGCGGGAGGTGAGCCGTACTTC.

The table lists this clone with a few counts. The chain joins TRBV19 to TRBJ1-2; TRBD1 agrees at 9 bases. The V gene end was trimmed by 4 bases and the J gene end by 7 bases; junction bases not matched to a gene: 10. Germline V gene sequence: CDR1 LNHDA, CDR2 SQIVND (reference sequence). The CDR3 consists of 15 residues. CDR3 nucleotides: TGTGCCAGTAGTACAAGACAGGGGGATGGCGGTGGCTACACCTTC. It encodes CASSTRQGDGGGYTF.

This rearrangement joins TRBV27 to TRBJ2-3, with 7 bases identical to TRBD2. The V segment lost 6 bases and the J segment 6 bases; nucleotides outside the gene matches: 9. From germline, CDR1 is MNHEY and CDR2 SMNVEV (reference sequence). The CDR3 totals 14 residues. CDR3 DNA sequence: TGTGCCAGCAGCCCCCTCTGGGGGGGGGATACGCAGTATTTT. It yields the protein CASSPLWGGDTQYF.

As for this clone: Lacking the conserved final phenylalanine or tryptophan, this CDR3 likely reflects a read error. The limits of the CDR3 on the DNA are not certain, so only TCRdb's listed CDR3 is given. The CDR3 sequence is CASSAGSGADTLYY. This rearrangement joins TRBV7-2 to TRBJ2-3; no check of the table's D call, TRBD2, against the DNA was made. The CDR3 numbers 14 amino acids, ends counted. CDR1 and CDR2 from the germline V gene are SGHTA and FQGNSA.

The V call is TRBV6-1, the J call TRBJ2-2; 9 bases agree with TRBD2. CDR3 length: 12 residues. Germline CDR1 reads MNHNS; CDR2 reads SASEGT. Trimming removed 11 bases from V and 5 bases from J; junction bases left unmatched: 3. The DNA for the CDR3 is TGTGCCGGCGGGAGGGCAACCGGGGAGCTGTTTTTT. Translated, it gives CAGGRATGELFF.

Only a few counts were recorded for this clone. This rearrangement joins TRBV6-4 to TRBJ1-3; D gene unclear. The CDR3 covers 13 residues. V shed 5 bases and J shed 0 bases, with 5 bases lying between them. The germline gives CDR1 MRHNA, CDR2 SNTAGT. CDR3 amino acids: CASSWRSGNTIYF. CDR3 DNA sequence: TGTGCCAGCAGTTGGCGCTCTGGAAACACCATATATTTT.

V is TRBV6-2 or TRBV6-3 and J is TRBJ1-6, with 9 bases fitting TRBD1. Germline V gene data show CDR1 as MNHEY and CDR2 as SVGEGT. The CDR3 is 16 residues long. V lost 6 bases and J lost 2; bases outside the gene matches: 5. The CDR3 is CASRTGGVTYNSPLHF. The CDR3 nucleotides are TGTGCCAGCAGAACAGGGGGCGTTACCTATAATTCACCCCTCCACTTT.

CDR3: CASSQQGRWSEAFF. In DNA, the CDR3 is TGTGCCAGCAGCCAGCAGGGGAGGTGGTCTGAAGCTTTCTTT. The chain carries TRBV9 and TRBJ1-1, with D possibly being TRBD1 (6 bases). Germline values: CDR1 SGDLS, CDR2 YYNGEE. This CDR3 has 14 amino acids. V was shortened by 4 bases and J by 6 bases, with 16 bases between the two germline ends.

This chain joins TRBV20-1 and TRBJ2-2; D gene unclear. The CDR3 is 14 residues long. V gave up 0 bases and J gave up 4 bases, with 9 bases separating them. Germline V lookup: CDR1 DFQATT, CDR2 SNEGSKA (reference sequence). The CDR3 coding sequence is TGCAGTGCTAGAGATAGAGGTTCCACCGGGGAGCTGTTTTTT. Its protein product is CSARDRGSTGELFF.

The gene calls are TRBV4-1 and TRBJ1-4; the D gene is possibly TRBD1 (6 bases). Trimming pared 0 bases from V and 7 bases from J, leaving 27 bases between. Looked up from germline, CDR1 is MGHRA and CDR2 is YSYEKL. The CDR3 is made up of 20 amino acids. This CDR3 is CASSQDGDTTSVILSEKLFF. CDR3 in DNA: TGCGCCAGCAGCCAAGATGGGGACACTACGTCTGTTATCCTGTCTGAAAAACTGTTTTTT.

V gene TRBV10-2 combines with J gene TRBJ1-6; D is uncertain. Germline loops: CDR1 WSHSY, CDR2 SAAADI. CDR3 length: 14 amino acids. V lost 3 bases and J 10 bases, leaving 13 bases between the germline ends. CDR3 sequence: CASSETSSRSPLHF. As DNA, the CDR3 is TGCGCCAGCAGTGAAACCAGTTCGAGGTCACCCCTCCACTTT.

This clone was seen more than once but under ten times. The J gene is TRBJ2-7, the V gene TRBV27, with 8 bases that match TRBD2. Per the germline V gene, CDR1 is MNHEY and CDR2 is SMNVEV (reference sequence). The V gene end was trimmed by 2 bases and the J gene end by 2 bases; junction bases not matched to a gene: 5. CDR3 size: 15 residues. CDR3 amino acids: CASSLNGRDPYEQYF. The CDR3, as DNA: TGTGCCAGCAGTTTAAACGGGAGGGACCCCTACGAGCAGTACTTC.